The source of this TCR beta chain is a study of human T cells and chemical hapten exposure. Study information: Per-sample variation in TCR yield stemmed mainly from small pooled library volume differences.

Study results and caveats: Each of the donors had alopecia, so their immune responses may not resemble those of healthy people. It was expanded TCRs that formed significantly more large CDR3 similarity clusters than controls did.

Each CDR3 protein is one row after TCRdb ran MiXCR on the RACE reads. The top ten hold around 2.5% of the sample, which has about 190,000 distinct CDR3 sequences, approximately 24% seen once. Time point of the sample: patch test 3, about 24 weeks after DPC sensitization. Specified treatment: therapeutic diphenylcyclopropenone sensitization with weekly scalp DPC. Blood draws came before every patch-test application. The J segment lost 2 bases and the V segment lost 1 base, leaving 5 bases of the junction unmatched. The CDR3 is 17 residues long. Germline-derived CDR1 and CDR2 are KGHDR and SFDVKD. A note on this clonotype: No antigen is known for it.

The clonotype was recovered from a woman aged 40 to 55 with alopecia areata. Some clones in this sample may be carry-over from other donors' samples. The chain is built from TRBV24-1 and TRBJ1-2, with 11 bases that match TRBD1. Material: whole blood, obtained in connection with sensitization to the hapten diphenylcyclopropenone (DPC). The CDR3 loop reads CATSDFGTGGQNYGYTF. The CDR3 coding sequence is TGTGCCACCAGTGATTTCGGGACAGGGGGACAAAACTATGGCTACACCTTC.